This TCR beta chain emerged from a study of T cell repertoires in cytomegalovirus infection. Study-wide context: Matching HLA type and CMV infection were both indicated by public TCR beta signatures. Whole-study findings and limits: People with CMV and the relevant HLA were identified by cumulative public TCR beta family frequency. Predominance within the ex vivo response was attributable to HLA-C-restricted CMV-specific TCR beta clonotypes.

Points on this clonotype: Its specificity is unknown.

Using its own MiXCR run on the reads, TCRdb lists one record per CDR3 protein. The data show about 900,000 distinct CDR3 sequences, with about a third seen just once and about an eighth held by the top ten. Sequenced material: cultured CD8+ T cells from PBMCs, taken from culture after CMV antigen stimulation. This clonotype originated in a human donor in good health (CMV status not recorded). Some clones in this sample may be carry-over from other donors' samples.

In DNA form, the CDR3 reads TGTGCCAGCAGTGAAAACAGGGGGAGGAATTCGTACGAGCAGTACTTC. Translation: CASSENRGRNSYEQYF. The V call is TRBV27, the J call TRBJ2-7; 8 bases fit TRBD1. The CDR3 loop spans 16 amino acids. The V and J ends lost 5 bases and 4 bases, in that order; junction bases with no gene match: 13. Germline CDR1 and CDR2: MNHEY and SMNVEV (reference sequence).